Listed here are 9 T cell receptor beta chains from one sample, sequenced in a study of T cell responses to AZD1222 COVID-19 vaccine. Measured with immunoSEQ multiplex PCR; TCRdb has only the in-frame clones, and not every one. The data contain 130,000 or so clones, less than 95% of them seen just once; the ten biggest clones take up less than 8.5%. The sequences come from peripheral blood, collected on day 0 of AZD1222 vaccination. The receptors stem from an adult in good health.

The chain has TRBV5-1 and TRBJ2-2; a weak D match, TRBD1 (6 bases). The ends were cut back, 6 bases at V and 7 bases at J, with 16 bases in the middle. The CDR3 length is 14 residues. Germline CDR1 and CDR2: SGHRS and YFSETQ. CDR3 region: CASTRVQGHGELFF. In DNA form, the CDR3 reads TGCGCCAGCACCCGGGTACAGGGTCACGGGGAGCTGTTTTTT.

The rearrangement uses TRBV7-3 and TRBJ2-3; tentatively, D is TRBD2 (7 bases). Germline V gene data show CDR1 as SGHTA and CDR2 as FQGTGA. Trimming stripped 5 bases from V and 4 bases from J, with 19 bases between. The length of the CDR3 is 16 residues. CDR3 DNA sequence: TGTGCCAGCAGCCTAAATCTACGGGGGGCCGCAGATACGCAGTATTTT. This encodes CASSLNLRGAADTQYF. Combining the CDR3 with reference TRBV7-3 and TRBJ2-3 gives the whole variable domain GAGVSQTPSNKVTEKGKYVELRCDPISGHTALYWYRQSLGQGPEFLIYFQGTGAADDSGLPNDRFFAVRPEGSVSTLKIQRTERGDSAVYLCASSLNLRGAADTQYFGPGTRLTVL.

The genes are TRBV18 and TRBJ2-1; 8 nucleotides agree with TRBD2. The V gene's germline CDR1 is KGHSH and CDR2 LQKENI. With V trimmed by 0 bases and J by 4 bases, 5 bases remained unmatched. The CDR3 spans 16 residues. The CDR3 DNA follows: TGTGCCAGCTCACCACCAAGCGGGGGACATTACAATGAGCAGTTCTTC. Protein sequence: CASSPPSGGHYNEQFF.

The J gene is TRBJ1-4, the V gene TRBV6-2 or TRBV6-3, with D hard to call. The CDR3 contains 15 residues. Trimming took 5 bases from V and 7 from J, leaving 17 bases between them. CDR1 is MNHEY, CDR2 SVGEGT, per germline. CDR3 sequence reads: CASSPSLGVGEKLFF. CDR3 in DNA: TGTGCCAGCAGTCCGTCGCTGGGCGTCGGTGAAAAACTGTTTTTT.

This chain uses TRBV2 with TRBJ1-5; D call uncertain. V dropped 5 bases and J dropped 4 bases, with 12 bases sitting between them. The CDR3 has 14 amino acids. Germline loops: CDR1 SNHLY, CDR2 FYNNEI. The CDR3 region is CASSFGQENQPQHF. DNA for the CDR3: TGTGCCAGCAGTTTCGGGCAGGAGAATCAGCCCCAGCATTTT.

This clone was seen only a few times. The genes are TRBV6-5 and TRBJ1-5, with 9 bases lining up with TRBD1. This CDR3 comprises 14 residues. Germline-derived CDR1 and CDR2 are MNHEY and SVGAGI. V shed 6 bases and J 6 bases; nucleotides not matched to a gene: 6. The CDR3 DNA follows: TGTGCCAGCAGGCCCGGGACAGGGTCTCAGCCCCAGCATTTT. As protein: CASRPGTGSQPQHF.

CDR3 DNA: TGCAGCGTTAAGGGGAGGATTTACAATGAGCAGTTCTTC. Translating it yields CSVKGRIYNEQFF. The genes are TRBV29-1 and TRBJ2-1; D is perhaps TRBD2 (6 bases). V was shortened by 5 bases and J by 4 bases, with 12 bases between the two germline ends. Germline V CDR1 and CDR2: SQVTM, ANQGSEA. CDR3 length: 13 residues.

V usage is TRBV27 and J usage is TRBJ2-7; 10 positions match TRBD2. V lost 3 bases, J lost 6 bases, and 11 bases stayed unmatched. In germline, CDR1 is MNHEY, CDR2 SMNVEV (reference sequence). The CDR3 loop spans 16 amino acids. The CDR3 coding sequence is TGTGCCAGCAGTTTCCTATTAGCGGGGGGCTCCCGCGAGCAGTACTTC. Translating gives CASSFLLAGGSREQYF.

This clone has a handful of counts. In DNA, the CDR3 is TGTGCCAGCAGCTTAATAGGGGGCACTGAAGCTTTCTTT. It specifies CASSLIGGTEAFF. V and J are TRBV7-8 and TRBJ1-1, with a possible D match to TRBD1 (6 bases). This CDR3 contains 13 residues. Trimming cost V 2 bases and J 4 bases, with 8 bases left between them. From germline, CDR1 is SGHVS and CDR2 FQNEAQ.